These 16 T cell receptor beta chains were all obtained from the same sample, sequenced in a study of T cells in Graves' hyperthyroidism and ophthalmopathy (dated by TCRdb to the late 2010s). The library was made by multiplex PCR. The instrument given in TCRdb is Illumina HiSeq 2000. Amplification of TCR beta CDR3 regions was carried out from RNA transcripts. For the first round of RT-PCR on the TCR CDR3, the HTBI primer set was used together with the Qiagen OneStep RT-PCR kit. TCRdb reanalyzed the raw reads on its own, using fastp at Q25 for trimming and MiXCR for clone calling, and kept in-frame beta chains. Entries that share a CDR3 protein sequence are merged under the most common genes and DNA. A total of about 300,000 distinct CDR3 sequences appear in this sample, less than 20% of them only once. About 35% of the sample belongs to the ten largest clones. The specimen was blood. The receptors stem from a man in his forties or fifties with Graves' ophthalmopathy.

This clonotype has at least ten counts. CDR3 amino acids: CASSPLGGEGEQYF. The CDR3 nucleotides read TGTGCCAGCAGCCCCCTTGGCGGAGAAGGGGAGCAGTACTTC. The gene calls are TRBV9 and TRBJ2-7; D remains unclear. The germline V gene encodes CDR1 SGDLS and CDR2 YYNGEE. This CDR3 is built from 14 residues. Between the trimmed V and J ends, which lost 4 bases and 7 bases, there was a span of 18 bases. The full variable domain, completed using reference TRBV9 and TRBJ2-7, is DSGVTQTPKHLITATGQRVTLRCSPRSGDLSVYWYQQSLDQGLQFLIQYYNGEERAKGNILERFSAQQFPDLHSELNLSSLELGDSALYFCASSPLGGEGEQYFGPGTRLTVT.

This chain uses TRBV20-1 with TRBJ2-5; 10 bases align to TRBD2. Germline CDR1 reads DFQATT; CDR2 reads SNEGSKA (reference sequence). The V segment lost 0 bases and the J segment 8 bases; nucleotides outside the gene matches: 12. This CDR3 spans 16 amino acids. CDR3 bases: TGCAGTGCTAGAGATCCCATAGCGGGAGGCTTTGTAACCCAGTACTTC. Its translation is CSARDPIAGGFVTQYF.

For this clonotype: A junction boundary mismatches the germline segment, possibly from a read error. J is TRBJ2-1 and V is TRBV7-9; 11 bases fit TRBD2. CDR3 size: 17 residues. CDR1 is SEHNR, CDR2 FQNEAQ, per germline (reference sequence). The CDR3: CAGSLTSGRTTYNEQFF. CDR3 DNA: TGTGCCGGCAGCTTAACTAGCGGGAGAACCACCTACAATGAGCAGTTCTTC.

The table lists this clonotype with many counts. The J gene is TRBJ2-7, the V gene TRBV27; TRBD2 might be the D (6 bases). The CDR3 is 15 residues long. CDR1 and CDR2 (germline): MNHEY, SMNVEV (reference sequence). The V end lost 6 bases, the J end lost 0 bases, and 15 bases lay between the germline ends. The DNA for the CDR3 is TGTGCCAGCAGCTCTCTAGCGCGGAGCTCCTACGAGCAGTACTTC. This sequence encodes CASSSLARSSYEQYF.

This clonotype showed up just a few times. The CDR3 reads CASSLSPRYNEQFF. CDR3 nucleotide sequence: TGTGCCAGCAGTTTATCGCCCAGATACAATGAGCAGTTCTTC. V gene TRBV27 combines with J gene TRBJ2-1; no definite D call. The CDR3 spans 14 residues. The V end was cut by 0 bases, the J end by 4 bases, with 7 bases between. CDR1 and CDR2 (germline): MNHEY, SMNVEV (reference sequence).

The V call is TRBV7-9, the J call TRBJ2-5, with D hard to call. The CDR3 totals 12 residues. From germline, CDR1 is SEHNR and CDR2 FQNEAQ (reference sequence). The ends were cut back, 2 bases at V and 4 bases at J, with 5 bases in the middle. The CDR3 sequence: CASSLTPETQYF. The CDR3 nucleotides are TGTGCCAGCAGCTTAACTCCAGAGACCCAGTACTTC.

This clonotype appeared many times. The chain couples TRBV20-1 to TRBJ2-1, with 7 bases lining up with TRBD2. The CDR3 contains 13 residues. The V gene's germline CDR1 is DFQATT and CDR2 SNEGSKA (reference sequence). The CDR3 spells CSLTGTTYNEQFF. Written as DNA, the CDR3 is TGCAGCCTTACCGGGACTACCTACAATGAGCAGTTCTTC.

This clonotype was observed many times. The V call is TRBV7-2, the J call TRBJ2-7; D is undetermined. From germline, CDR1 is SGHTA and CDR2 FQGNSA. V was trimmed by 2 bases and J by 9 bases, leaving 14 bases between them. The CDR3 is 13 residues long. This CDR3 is CASSLRAPPRQYF. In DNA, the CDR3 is TGTGCCAGCAGCTTAAGGGCCCCCCCCAGGCAGTACTTC.

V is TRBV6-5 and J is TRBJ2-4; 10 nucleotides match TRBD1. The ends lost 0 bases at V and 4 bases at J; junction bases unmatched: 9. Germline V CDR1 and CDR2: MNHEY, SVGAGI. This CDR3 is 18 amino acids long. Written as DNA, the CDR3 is TGTGCCAGCAGTTACTCATTGTTTCGGGGACAGGGGAAAAACATTCAGTACTTC. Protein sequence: CASSYSLFRGQGKNIQYF.

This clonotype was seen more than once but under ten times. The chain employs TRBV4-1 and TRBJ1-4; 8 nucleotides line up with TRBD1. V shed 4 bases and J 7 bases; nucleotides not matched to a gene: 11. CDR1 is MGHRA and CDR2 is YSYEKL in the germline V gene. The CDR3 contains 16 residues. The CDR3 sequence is CASSLPQGARSEKLFF. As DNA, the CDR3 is TGCGCCAGCAGCCTCCCTCAGGGGGCGAGAAGTGAAAAACTGTTTTTT.

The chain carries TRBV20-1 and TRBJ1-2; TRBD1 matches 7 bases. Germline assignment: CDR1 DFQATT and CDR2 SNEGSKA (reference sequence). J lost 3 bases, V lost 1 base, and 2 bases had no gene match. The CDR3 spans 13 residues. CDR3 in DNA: TGCAGTGCTAGAGCAGGGGGGGACTATGGCTACACCTTC. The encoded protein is CSARAGGDYGYTF.

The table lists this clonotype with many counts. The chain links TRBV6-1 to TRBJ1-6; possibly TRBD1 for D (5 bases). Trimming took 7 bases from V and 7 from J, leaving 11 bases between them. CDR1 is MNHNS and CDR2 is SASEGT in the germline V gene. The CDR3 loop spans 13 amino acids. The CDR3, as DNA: TGTGCCAGCAAAGGGGAGGCCAATTCACCCCTCCACTTT. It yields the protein CASKGEANSPLHF.

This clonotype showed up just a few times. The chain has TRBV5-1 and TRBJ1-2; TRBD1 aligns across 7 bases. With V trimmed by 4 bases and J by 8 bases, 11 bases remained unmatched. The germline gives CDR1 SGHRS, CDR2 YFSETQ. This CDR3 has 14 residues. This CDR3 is CASSPEGALGGYTF. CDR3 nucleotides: TGCGCCAGCAGCCCTGAGGGGGCTCTCGGAGGCTACACCTTC.

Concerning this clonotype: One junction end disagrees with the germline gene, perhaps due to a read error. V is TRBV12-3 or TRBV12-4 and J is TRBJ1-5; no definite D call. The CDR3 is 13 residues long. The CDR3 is CASTLASRQPPHF. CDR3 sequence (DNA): TGTGCCAGCACCCTCGCGTCGAGGCAGCCCCCGCATTTT.

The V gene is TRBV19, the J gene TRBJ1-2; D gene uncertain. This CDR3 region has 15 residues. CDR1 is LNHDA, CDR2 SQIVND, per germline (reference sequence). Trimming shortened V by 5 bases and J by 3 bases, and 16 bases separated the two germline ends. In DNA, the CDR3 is TGTGCCAGTAGTCCCTATGACACCGGAGACTATGGCTACACCTTC. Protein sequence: CASSPYDTGDYGYTF.

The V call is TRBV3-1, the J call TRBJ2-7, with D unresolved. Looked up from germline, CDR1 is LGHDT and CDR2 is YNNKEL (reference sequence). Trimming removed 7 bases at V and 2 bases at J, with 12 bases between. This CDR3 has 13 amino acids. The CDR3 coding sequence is TGTGCCAGCACCGAACGGTCTACCTACGAGCAGTACTTC. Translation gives CASTERSTYEQYF.